This T cell receptor beta chain stems from a study of response to subunit inactivated influenza vaccine. Points from the study as a whole: Each seasonal influenza vaccination, the authors suggested, recruits few new T cells.

The trim removed 3 bases at V and 4 bases at J, leaving 16 bases unmatched. Germline V gene data show CDR1 as DFQATT and CDR2 as SNEGSKA (reference sequence). This CDR3 region has 17 residues. On this clonotype itself: The antigen is not known.

One entry per CDR3 protein results from TCRdb running MiXCR on the RT-PCR reads. Of 280,000 or so distinct CDR3 sequences listed, 20% to 25% were seen once; the top ten hold roughly a tenth. This TCR was sampled from a man aged 45-69 years who received an inactivated influenza vaccine. The chain employs TRBV20-1 and TRBJ2-3; TRBD1 matches 7 bases. Source: PBMCs from blood, taken 21 months after vaccination. The CDR3, as DNA: TGCAGTGCTAGTCCCCGGGACAGCCTTTTTAGGTCAGATACGCAGTATTTT. This translates into CSASPRDSLFRSDTQYF.